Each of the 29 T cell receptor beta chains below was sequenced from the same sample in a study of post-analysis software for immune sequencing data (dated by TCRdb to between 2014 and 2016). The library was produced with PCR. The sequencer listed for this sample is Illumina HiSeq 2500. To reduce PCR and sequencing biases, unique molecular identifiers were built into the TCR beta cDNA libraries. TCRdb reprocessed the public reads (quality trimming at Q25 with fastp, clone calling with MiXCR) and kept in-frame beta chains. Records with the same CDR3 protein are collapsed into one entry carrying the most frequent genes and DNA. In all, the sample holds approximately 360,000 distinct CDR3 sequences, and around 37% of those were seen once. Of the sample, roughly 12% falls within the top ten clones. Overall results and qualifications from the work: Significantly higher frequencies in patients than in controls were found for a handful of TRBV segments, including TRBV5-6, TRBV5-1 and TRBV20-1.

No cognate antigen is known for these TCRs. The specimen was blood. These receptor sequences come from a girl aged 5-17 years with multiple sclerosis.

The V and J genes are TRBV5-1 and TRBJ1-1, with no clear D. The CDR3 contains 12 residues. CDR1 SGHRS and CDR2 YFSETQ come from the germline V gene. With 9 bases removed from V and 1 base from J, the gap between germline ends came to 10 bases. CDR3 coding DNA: TGCGCCACCCGGGAAGGGAACACTGAAGCTTTCTTT. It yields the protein CATREGNTEAFF. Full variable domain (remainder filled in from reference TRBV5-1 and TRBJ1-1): KAGVTQTPRYLIKTRGQQVTLSCSPISGHRSVSWYQQTPGQGLQFLFEYFSETQRNKGNFPGRFSGRQFSNSRSEMNVSTLELGDSALYLCATREGNTEAFFGQGTRLTVV.

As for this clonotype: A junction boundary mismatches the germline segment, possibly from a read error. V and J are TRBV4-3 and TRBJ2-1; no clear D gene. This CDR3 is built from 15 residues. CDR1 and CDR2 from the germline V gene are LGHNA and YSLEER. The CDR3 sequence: CASSQDSASYKEQFF. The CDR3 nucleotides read TGCGCCAGCAGCCAAGATTCGGCTAGTTACAAGGAGCAGTTCTTC.

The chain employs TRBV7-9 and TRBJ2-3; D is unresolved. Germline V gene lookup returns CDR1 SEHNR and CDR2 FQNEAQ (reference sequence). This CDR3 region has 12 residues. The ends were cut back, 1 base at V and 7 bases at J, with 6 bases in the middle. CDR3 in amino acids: CASSLDRHTQYF. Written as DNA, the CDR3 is TGTGCCAGCAGCTTAGACCGACATACGCAGTATTTT.

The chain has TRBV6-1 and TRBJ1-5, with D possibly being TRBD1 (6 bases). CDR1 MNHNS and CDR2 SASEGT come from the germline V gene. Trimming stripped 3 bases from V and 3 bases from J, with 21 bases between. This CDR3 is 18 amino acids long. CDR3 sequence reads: CASSDLDRPNKPNQPQHF. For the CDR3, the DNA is TGTGCCAGCAGTGACCTGGACAGACCCAATAAGCCCAATCAGCCCCAGCATTTT.

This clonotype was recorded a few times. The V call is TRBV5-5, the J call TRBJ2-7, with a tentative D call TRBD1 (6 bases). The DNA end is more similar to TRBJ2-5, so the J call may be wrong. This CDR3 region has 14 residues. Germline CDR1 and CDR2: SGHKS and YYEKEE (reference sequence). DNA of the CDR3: TGTGCCAGCAGCTTTTTAGGGGGACAAGAGACCCAGTACTTC. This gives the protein CASSFLGGQETQYF.

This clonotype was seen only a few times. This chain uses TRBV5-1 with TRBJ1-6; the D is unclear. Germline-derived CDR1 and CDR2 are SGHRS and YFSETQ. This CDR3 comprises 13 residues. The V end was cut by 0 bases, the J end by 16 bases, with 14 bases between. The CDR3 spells CASSLEPGAQLHF. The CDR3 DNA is TGCGCCAGCAGCTTGGAGCCAGGCGCCCAGCTCCACTTT.

CDR3 sequence (DNA): TGTGCCAGCAGGGGGACTAGCGGGGCGGAGACCCAGTACTTC. This codes for CASRGTSGAETQYF. This sequence joins TRBV12-3 or TRBV12-4 and TRBJ2-5, with TRBD2 identical over 13 bases. J gave up 5 bases and V 6 bases, and 3 bases lay outside the gene matches. The CDR3 consists of 14 residues.

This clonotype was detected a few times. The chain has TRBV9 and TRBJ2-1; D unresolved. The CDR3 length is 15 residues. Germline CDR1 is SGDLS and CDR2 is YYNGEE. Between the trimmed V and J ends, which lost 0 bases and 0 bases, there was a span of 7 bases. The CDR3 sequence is CASSVGTTSYNEQFF. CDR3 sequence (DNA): TGTGCCAGCAGCGTAGGAACTACCTCCTACAATGAGCAGTTCTTC.

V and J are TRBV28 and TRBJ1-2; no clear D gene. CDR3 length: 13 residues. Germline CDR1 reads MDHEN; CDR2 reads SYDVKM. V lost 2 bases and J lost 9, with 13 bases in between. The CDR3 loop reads CASSLDALESYTF. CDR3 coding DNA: TGTGCCAGCAGTTTAGACGCGCTGGAGAGCTACACCTTC.

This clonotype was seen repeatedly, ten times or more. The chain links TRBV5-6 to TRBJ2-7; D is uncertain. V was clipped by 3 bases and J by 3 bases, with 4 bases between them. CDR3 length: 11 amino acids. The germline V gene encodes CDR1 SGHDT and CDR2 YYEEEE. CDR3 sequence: CASSYYYEQYF. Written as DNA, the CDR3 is TGTGCCAGCAGCTACTACTACGAGCAGTACTTC. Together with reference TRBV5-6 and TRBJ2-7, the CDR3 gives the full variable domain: DAGVTQSPTHLIKTRGQQVTLRCSPKSGHDTVSWYQQALGQGPQFIFQYYEEEERQRGNFPDRFSGHQFPNYSSELNVNALLLGDSALYLCASSYYYEQYFGPGTRLTVT.

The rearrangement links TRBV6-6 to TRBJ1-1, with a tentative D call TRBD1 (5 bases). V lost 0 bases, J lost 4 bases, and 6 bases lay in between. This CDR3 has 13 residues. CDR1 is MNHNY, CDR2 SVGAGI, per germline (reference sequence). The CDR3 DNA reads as TGTGCCAGCAGTTACTCAGGGACCACTGAAGCTTTCTTT. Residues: CASSYSGTTEAFF.

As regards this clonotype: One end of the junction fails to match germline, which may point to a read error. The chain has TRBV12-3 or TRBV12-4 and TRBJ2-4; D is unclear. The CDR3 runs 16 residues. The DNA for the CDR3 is TGTACCAGCAGTTTAGGAATCGGTAGAGCCAAAAACATTCAGTACTTC. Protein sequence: CTSSLGIGRAKNIQYF.

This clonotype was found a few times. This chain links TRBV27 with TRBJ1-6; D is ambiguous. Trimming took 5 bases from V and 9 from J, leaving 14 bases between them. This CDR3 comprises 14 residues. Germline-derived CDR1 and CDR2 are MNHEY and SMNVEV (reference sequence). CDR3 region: CASSPAGPASPLHF. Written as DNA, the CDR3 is TGTGCCAGCAGTCCCGCGGGCCCGGCTTCACCCCTCCACTTT.

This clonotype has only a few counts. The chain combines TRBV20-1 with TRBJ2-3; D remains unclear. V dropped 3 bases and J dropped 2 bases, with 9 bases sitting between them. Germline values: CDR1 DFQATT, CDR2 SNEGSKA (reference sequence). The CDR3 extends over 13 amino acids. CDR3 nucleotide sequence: TGCAGTGCTAGGGCACCATCCACAGATACGCAGTATTTT. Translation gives CSARAPSTDTQYF.

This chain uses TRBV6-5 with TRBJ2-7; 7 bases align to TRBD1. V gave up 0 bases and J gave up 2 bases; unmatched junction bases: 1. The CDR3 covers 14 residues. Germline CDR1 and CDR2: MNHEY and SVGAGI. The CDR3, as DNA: TGTGCCAGCAGTTACTCAGGGGGCACCTACGAGCAGTACTTC. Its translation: CASSYSGGTYEQYF.

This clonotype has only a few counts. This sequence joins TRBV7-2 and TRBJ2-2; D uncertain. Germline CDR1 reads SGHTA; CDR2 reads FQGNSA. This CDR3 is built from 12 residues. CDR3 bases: TGTGGGGTAGGGCCGAACACCGGGGAGCTGTTTTTT. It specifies CGVGPNTGELFF.

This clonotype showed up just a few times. CDR3 DNA sequence: TGTGCCAGCAGTAAACGCGGGCCTTCCTACAATGAGCAGTTCTTC. Translated: CASSKRGPSYNEQFF. The genes are TRBV7-2 and TRBJ2-1; the D gene is possibly TRBD2 (5 bases). Per germline, CDR1 SGHTA and CDR2 FQGNSA. The CDR3 totals 15 residues. The V gene lost 6 bases and the J gene lost 1 base, with 13 bases spanning the gap.

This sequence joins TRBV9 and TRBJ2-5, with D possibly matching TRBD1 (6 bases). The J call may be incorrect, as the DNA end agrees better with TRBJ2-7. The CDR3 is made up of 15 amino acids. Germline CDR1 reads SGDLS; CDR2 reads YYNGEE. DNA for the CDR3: TGTGCCAGCAGCGCTACCGGACAGCCAAACTACGAGCAGTACTTC. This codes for CASSATGQPNYEQYF.

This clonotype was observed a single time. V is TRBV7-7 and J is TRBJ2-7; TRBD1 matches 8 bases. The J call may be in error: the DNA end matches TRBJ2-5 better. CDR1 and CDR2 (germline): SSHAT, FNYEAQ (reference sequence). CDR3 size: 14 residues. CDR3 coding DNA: TGTGCCAGCACCGAATCGGACAGGGAGAAGACCCAGTACTTC. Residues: CASTESDREKTQYF.

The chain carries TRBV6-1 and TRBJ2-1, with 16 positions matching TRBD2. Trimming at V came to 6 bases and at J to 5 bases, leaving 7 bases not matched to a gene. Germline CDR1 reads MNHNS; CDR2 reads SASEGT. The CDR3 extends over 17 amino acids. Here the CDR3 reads CASSESGLAGGNNEQFF. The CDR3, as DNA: TGTGCCAGCAGCGAGTCGGGACTAGCGGGGGGGAACAATGAGCAGTTCTTC.

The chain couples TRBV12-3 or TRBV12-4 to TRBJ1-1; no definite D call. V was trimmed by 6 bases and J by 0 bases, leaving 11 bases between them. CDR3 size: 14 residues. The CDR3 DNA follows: TGTGCCAGCAGACTAGCTAGCGTGAACACTGAAGCTTTCTTT. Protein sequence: CASRLASVNTEAFF.

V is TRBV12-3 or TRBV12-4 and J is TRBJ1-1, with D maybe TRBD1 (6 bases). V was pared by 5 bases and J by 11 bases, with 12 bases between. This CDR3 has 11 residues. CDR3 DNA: TGTGCCAGCAGTAAGGGGGTTTTCGCTTTCTTT. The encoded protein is CASSKGVFAFF.

The CDR3 here is CASSQQGTGGIYNEQFF. For the CDR3, the DNA is TGCGCCAGCAGCCAACAAGGGACAGGGGGTATCTACAATGAGCAGTTCTTC. V gene TRBV4-1 combines with J gene TRBJ2-1; 11 bases line up with TRBD1. CDR3 length: 17 amino acids. CDR1 and CDR2 (germline): MGHRA, YSYEKL. V was clipped by 2 bases and J by 3 bases; unmatched bases: 6.

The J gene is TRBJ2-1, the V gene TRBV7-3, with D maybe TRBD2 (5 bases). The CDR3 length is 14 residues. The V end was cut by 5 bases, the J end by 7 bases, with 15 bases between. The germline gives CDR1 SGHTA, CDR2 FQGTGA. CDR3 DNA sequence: TGTGCCAGCAGCCCGGGAAGACCGAGTAATGAGCAGTTCTTC. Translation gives CASSPGRPSNEQFF.

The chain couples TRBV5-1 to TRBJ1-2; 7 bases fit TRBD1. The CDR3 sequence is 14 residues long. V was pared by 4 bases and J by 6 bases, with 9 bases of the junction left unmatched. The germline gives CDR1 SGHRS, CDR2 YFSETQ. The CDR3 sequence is CASSPGTVGDGYTF. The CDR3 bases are TGCGCCAGCAGCCCGGGGACAGTTGGGGATGGCTACACCTTC.

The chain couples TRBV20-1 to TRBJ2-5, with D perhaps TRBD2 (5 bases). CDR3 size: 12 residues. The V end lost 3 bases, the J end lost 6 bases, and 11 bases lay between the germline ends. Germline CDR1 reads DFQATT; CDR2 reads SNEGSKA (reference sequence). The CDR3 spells CSASEEEQTQYF. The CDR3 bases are TGCAGTGCTAGCGAGGAGGAGCAGACCCAGTACTTC.

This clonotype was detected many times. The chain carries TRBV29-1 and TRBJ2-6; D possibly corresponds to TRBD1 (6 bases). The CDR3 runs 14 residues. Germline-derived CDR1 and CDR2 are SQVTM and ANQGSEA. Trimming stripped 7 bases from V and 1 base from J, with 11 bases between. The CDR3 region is CSALQGSGANVLTF. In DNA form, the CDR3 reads TGCAGCGCCCTACAGGGTTCTGGGGCCAACGTCCTGACTTTC.

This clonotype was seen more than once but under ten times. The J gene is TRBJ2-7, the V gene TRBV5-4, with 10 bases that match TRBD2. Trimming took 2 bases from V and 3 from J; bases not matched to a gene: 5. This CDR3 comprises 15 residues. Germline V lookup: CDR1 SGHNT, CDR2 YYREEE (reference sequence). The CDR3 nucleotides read TGTGCCAGCAGCTTACTTCTAGCGGGGGTCTACGAGCAGTACTTC. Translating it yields CASSLLLAGVYEQYF.

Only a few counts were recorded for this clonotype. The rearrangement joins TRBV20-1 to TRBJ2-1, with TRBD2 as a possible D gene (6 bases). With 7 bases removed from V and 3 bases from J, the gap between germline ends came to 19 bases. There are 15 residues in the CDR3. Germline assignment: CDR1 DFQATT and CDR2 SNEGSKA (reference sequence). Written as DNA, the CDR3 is TGCAGTGTAACCAAAGTAGGCGGGATCTACAATGAGCAGTTCTTC. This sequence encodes CSVTKVGGIYNEQFF.